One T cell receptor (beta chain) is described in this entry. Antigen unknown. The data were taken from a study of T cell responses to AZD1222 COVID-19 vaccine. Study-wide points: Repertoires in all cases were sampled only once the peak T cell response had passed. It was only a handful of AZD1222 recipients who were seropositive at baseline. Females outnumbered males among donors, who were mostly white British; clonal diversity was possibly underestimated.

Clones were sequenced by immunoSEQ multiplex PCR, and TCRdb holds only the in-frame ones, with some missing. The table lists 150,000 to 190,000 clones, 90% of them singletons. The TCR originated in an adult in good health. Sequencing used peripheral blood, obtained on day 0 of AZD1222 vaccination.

Written as DNA, the CDR3 is TGTGCCAGCAGTCGAACAGATAATTCACCCCTCCACTTT. Translating it yields CASSRTDNSPLHF. The genes are TRBV2 and TRBJ1-6; D is unresolved. V was pared by 5 bases and J by 5 bases, with 7 bases between. Germline V gene data show CDR1 as SNHLY and CDR2 as FYNNEI. The CDR3 covers 13 residues.